These 27 T cell receptor beta chains came from one sample sequenced in a study of Ad26.COV2.S vaccination and SARS-CoV-2 variants. Repertoires were generated with immunoSEQ multiplex PCR, while TCRdb's copy carries only in-frame clones and drops some. The top ten hold about 10% of the sample, which has about 350,000 clones, around 88% seen once. Treatment defined: 19 received Ad26.COV2.S at low or high dose, single or two shots; roughly 5 received placebo; per-sample allocation not given. Specimen acquisition occurred on day 63 following the initial vaccine or placebo injection. The input for sequencing was peripheral blood, taken in a trial of Ad26.COV2.S vaccine versus placebo. The receptor source for this set is a person between 18 and 65 years old who received the Ad26.COV2.S COVID-19 vaccine or a placebo.

As regards this clone: The junction differs from germline at one of its ends, possibly a read error. This chain uses TRBV30 with TRBJ2-1; TRBD2 matches 13 bases. This CDR3 contains 13 residues. The germline V gene encodes CDR1 GTSNPN and CDR2 SVGIG (reference sequence). CDR3 amino acids: CAWTSGSLSAQFF. The CDR3 DNA reads as TGTGCTTGGACTAGCGGGAGTTTAAGCGCGCAGTTCTTC.

This clone appeared once. This chain links TRBV9 with TRBJ1-1; unclear D gene. The germline V and J ends were trimmed by 4 bases and 5 bases, with 18 bases remaining between them. This CDR3 has 15 amino acids. Germline CDR1 is SGDLS and CDR2 is YYNGEE. The CDR3 here is CASSPPPAANTEAFF. CDR3 nucleotides: TGTGCCAGCAGCCCCCCCCCGGCAGCCAATACTGAAGCTTTCTTT.

The chain uses TRBV7-9 and TRBJ2-3, with TRBD2 identical over 7 bases. The J segment lost 1 base and the V segment lost 5 bases, leaving 3 bases of the junction unmatched. Per germline, CDR1 SEHNR and CDR2 FQNEAQ (reference sequence). This CDR3 is 14 amino acids long. CDR3 nucleotide sequence: TGTGCCAGCAGCCGCGGGGGTGGCACAGATACGCAGTATTTT. Translation gives CASSRGGGTDTQYF.

This chain links TRBV7-8 with TRBJ2-1, with 11 nucleotides matching TRBD2. The CDR3 runs to 16 residues. After removal of 5 bases from V and 6 bases from J, the junction contained 9 bases not matched to a gene. Germline-derived CDR1 and CDR2 are SGHVS and FQNEAQ. CDR3 coding DNA: TGTGCCAGCAGCCCTGGGGTAGCGGGGGGGCTCAATGAGCAGTTCTTC. Translation gives CASSPGVAGGLNEQFF. The variable domain in full, completed from reference TRBV7-8 and TRBJ2-1, reads GAGVSQSPRYKVAKRGQDVALRCDPISGHVSLFWYQQALGQGPEFLTYFQNEAQLDKSGLPSDRFFAERPEGSVSTLKIQRTQQEDSAVYLCASSPGVAGGLNEQFFGPGTRLTVL.

The V gene is TRBV21-1, the J gene TRBJ2-7; the table gives TRBD2 as D, unverified against the DNA. TRBV21-1 is listed as a pseudogene. This CDR3 has 10 residues. CDR3 coding DNA: TGTGCCAGCTGCGGTTACGAGCAGTACTTC. It codes for CASCGYEQYF.

The chain combines TRBV5-6 with TRBJ1-5, with 11 bases lining up with TRBD1. This CDR3 comprises 18 residues. V gave up 0 bases and J gave up 4 bases; unmatched junction bases: 9. Germline-derived CDR1 and CDR2 are SGHDT and YYEEEE. CDR3 sequence: CASSLGRDRGNRNQPQHF. Written as DNA, the CDR3 is TGTGCCAGCAGCTTGGGACGGGACAGGGGGAATAGAAATCAGCCCCAGCATTTT.

This clone was recorded only once. The gene calls are TRBV6-5 and TRBJ2-7; D perhaps matches TRBD2 (6 bases). V was shortened by 6 bases and J by 2 bases, with 11 bases between the two germline ends. Germline loops: CDR1 MNHEY, CDR2 SVGAGI. This CDR3 is built from 13 residues. The CDR3 DNA follows: TGTGCCAGCAGACCGGGGGTCACCTACGAGCAGTACTTC. This translates into CASRPGVTYEQYF.

As regards this clone: Other DNA sequences of this sample code for an identical CDR3. The chain carries TRBV5-1 and TRBJ2-7; 11 bases are a match to TRBD1. Trimming took 4 bases from V and 2 from J; bases not matched to a gene: 2. Germline V gene data show CDR1 as SGHRS and CDR2 as YFSETQ. This CDR3 has 14 amino acids. CDR3 sequence reads: CASSRGQGAYEQYF. The CDR3 nucleotides read TGCGCCAGCAGCAGGGGACAGGGGGCCTACGAGCAGTACTTC.

The chain carries TRBV5-8 and TRBJ1-2, with a weak D call TRBD1 (6 bases). The CDR3 totals 15 residues. Germline V gene lookup returns CDR1 SGHTS and CDR2 YDEGEE. Trimming removed 4 bases at V and 2 bases at J, with 15 bases between. This CDR3 is CASSRPGTTNYGYTF. Written as DNA, the CDR3 is TGTGCCAGCAGCAGACCCGGGACAACAAACTATGGCTACACCTTC.

J is TRBJ2-7 and V is TRBV14, with 11 bases identical to TRBD2. Unmatched junction bases numbered 11, after V lost 4 bases and J lost 3 bases. CDR3 length: 17 residues. CDR1 is SGHDN, CDR2 FVKESK, per germline. The CDR3 here is CASSPGILAGGFYEQYF. As DNA, the CDR3 is TGTGCCAGCAGCCCAGGGATCCTAGCGGGGGGATTCTACGAGCAGTACTTC. Supplemented by reference TRBV14 and TRBJ2-7, the full variable domain reads EAGVTQFPSHSVIEKGQTVTLRCDPISGHDNLYWYRRVMGKEIKFLLHFVKESKQDESGMPNNRFLAERTGGTYSTLKVQPAELEDSGVYFCASSPGILAGGFYEQYFGPGTRLTVT.

This sequence joins TRBV7-8 and TRBJ1-5; possible D gene TRBD1, 5 bases. CDR1 and CDR2 from the germline V gene are SGHVS and FQNEAQ. The CDR3 runs 14 residues. V shed 3 bases and J shed 0 bases, with 6 bases lying between them. The CDR3 region is CASSFRGSNQPQHF. CDR3 in DNA: TGTGCCAGCAGCTTTAGGGGTAGCAATCAGCCCCAGCATTTT.

The chain combines TRBV4-1 with TRBJ2-1; D may be TRBD2 (5 bases). The V end lost 4 bases, the J end lost 0 bases, and 10 bases lay between the germline ends. The CDR3 is made up of 15 amino acids. The germline CDR1 and CDR2 sequences are MGHRA and YSYEKL. CDR3 sequence: CASSLSGLSYNEQFF. The CDR3 bases are TGCGCCAGCAGCCTAAGCGGACTCTCCTACAATGAGCAGTTCTTC.

V and J are TRBV19 and TRBJ2-6; D is ambiguous. The CDR3 spans 15 residues. CDR1 is LNHDA and CDR2 is SQIVND in the germline V gene (reference sequence). With 7 bases removed from V and 2 bases from J, the gap between germline ends came to 12 bases. CDR3 sequence (DNA): TGTGCCAGTACCACAGTCCTGGCTGGGGCCAACGTCCTGACTTTC. Translated, it gives CASTTVLAGANVLTF.

The rearrangement uses TRBV7-9 and TRBJ2-7; 8 bases are a match to TRBD1. CDR1 and CDR2 (germline): SEHNR, FQNEAQ (reference sequence). The trim removed 5 bases at V and 2 bases at J, leaving 8 bases unmatched. The CDR3 has 15 residues. The CDR3 DNA is TGTGCCAGCAGCCCACGAGGACAGGGTCCCTACGAGCAGTACTTC. Translation gives CASSPRGQGPYEQYF.

The chain carries TRBV5-5 and TRBJ1-2; possible D gene TRBD1, 6 bases. Germline V CDR1 and CDR2: SGHKS, YYEKEE (reference sequence). The CDR3 extends over 13 amino acids. Trimming took 3 bases from V and 8 from J, leaving 14 bases between them. The CDR3 DNA follows: TGTGCCAGCAGCTCAACAGGGCGGAGCGGCTACACCTTC. Amino acids: CASSSTGRSGYTF.

This clone has only a few counts. The V and J genes are TRBV19 and TRBJ1-5; D is unresolved. The CDR3 is 13 amino acids. The germline gives CDR1 LNHDA, CDR2 SQIVND (reference sequence). V lost 4 bases and J 8 bases, leaving 12 bases between the germline ends. The CDR3 loop reads CASSNSYGEPQHF. The CDR3 coding sequence is TGTGCCAGTAGTAACTCTTACGGGGAGCCCCAGCATTTT.

A few counts support this clone. The chain has TRBV28 and TRBJ2-1; 8 positions match TRBD1. This CDR3 has 15 residues. The V and J ends lost 6 bases and 6 bases, in that order; junction bases with no gene match: 10. Germline V gives CDR1 MDHEN, CDR2 SYDVKM. Here the CDR3 DNA reads TGTGCCAGCAGCCTATTGGGACAGGAAGGCAATGAGCAGTTCTTC. This codes for CASSLLGQEGNEQFF.

The rearrangement uses TRBV28 and TRBJ1-5; D is perhaps TRBD1 (5 bases). The CDR3 is 15 residues long. Trimming left V 4 bases short and J 6 bases short, with 16 bases between. The germline gives CDR1 MDHEN, CDR2 SYDVKM. As DNA, the CDR3 is TGTGCCAGCAGTTCTCGAGGTAGAGGGGTTCAGCCCCAGCATTTT. It codes for CASSSRGRGVQPQHF.

The chain carries TRBV7-9 and TRBJ1-2, with D possibly being TRBD1 (6 bases). The V end lost 1 base, the J end lost 8 bases, and 17 bases lay between the germline ends. From germline, CDR1 is SEHNR and CDR2 FQNEAQ (reference sequence). CDR3 length: 15 residues. Here the CDR3 reads CASSLEGRGLDGYTF. The CDR3 DNA reads TGTGCCAGCAGCTTAGAAGGCAGGGGTTTGGACGGCTACACCTTC.

The chain combines TRBV5-6 with TRBJ2-6, with D possibly being TRBD1 (6 bases). There are 15 residues in the CDR3. V lost 5 bases and J lost 4, with 13 bases in between. Germline-derived CDR1 and CDR2 are SGHDT and YYEEEE. CDR3 region: CASSKQGPGANVLTF. As DNA, the CDR3 is TGTGCCAGCAGTAAACAGGGCCCAGGGGCCAACGTCCTGACTTTC.

This clone was found a few times. The gene calls are TRBV18 and TRBJ2-1; unclear D gene. V was clipped by 6 bases and J by 1 base, with 13 bases between them. The CDR3 has 15 amino acids. CDR1 and CDR2 (germline): KGHSH, LQKENI. As DNA, the CDR3 is TGTGCCAGCTCGCCCGACCAAATTTCCTACAATGAGCAGTTCTTC. It translates to CASSPDQISYNEQFF.

The V call is TRBV2, the J call TRBJ2-1; D gene unclear. Germline V gives CDR1 SNHLY, CDR2 FYNNEI. V was cut by 6 bases and J by 5 bases, with 11 bases left in between. This CDR3 is built from 13 residues. In DNA form, the CDR3 reads TGTGCCAGCAGAACCGGGCCCAACAATGAGCAGTTCTTC. This codes for CASRTGPNNEQFF.

V gene TRBV7-9 combines with J gene TRBJ2-1; the D gene is possibly TRBD2 (6 bases). This CDR3 comprises 14 residues. V lost 6 bases to trimming and J lost 4 bases, with 13 bases between them. The germline CDR1 and CDR2 sequences are SEHNR and FQNEAQ (reference sequence). In DNA, the CDR3 is TGTGCCAGCAGTACTCTGGGGGGTTACAATGAGCAGTTCTTC. Its translation is CASSTLGGYNEQFF.

The rearrangement joins TRBV14 to TRBJ2-2; D ambiguous. The CDR3 length is 15 residues. The V end was cut by 1 base, the J end by 1 base, with 7 bases between. The germline V gene has CDR1 SGHDN and CDR2 FVKESK. The CDR3 region is CASSQASGNTGELFF. The CDR3 region has the DNA TGTGCCAGCAGCCAAGCATCCGGGAACACCGGGGAGCTGTTTTTT.

The gene calls are TRBV24-1 and TRBJ2-1; 7 nucleotides agree with TRBD2. Germline-derived CDR1 and CDR2 are KGHDR and SFDVKD. The CDR3 totals 19 residues. The V segment lost 2 bases and the J segment 3 bases; nucleotides outside the gene matches: 15. CDR3 sequence reads: CATSDSPRGRGDLYNEQFF. The CDR3 nucleotides read TGTGCCACCAGTGATTCCCCTCGGGGTCGGGGGGACCTCTACAATGAGCAGTTCTTC.

This chain connects TRBV18 to TRBJ1-2, with 10 bases that match TRBD1. The CDR3 loop spans 16 amino acids. The trim removed 5 bases at V and 3 bases at J, leaving 9 bases unmatched. Germline V gene lookup returns CDR1 KGHSH and CDR2 LQKENI. CDR3 nucleotides: TGTGCCAGCTCAGAGACCGGGACAGGGGTTCACTATGGCTACACCTTC. Amino acids: CASSETGTGVHYGYTF.

The rearrangement uses TRBV21-1 and TRBJ2-7; the D segment call TRBD1 is taken from the table without a DNA check. TRBV21-1 has pseudogene status. This CDR3 contains 13 residues. CDR3 sequence reads: CASRGTGTYEQYF. CDR3 nucleotide sequence: TGTGCCAGCAGGGGGACAGGGACCTACGAGCAGTACTTC.